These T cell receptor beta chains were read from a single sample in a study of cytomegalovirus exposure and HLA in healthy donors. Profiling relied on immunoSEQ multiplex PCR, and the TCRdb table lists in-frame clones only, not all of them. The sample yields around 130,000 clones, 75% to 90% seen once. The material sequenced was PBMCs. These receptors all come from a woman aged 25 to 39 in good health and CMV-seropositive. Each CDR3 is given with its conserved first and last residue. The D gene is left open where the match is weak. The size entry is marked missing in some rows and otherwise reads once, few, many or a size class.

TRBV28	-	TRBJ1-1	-	CASSLSPQAAFF	TGTGCCAGCAGCCTATCTCCCCAGGCAGCTTTCTTT
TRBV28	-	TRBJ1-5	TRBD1	CASSSPDRVKPQHF	TGTGCCAGCAGTTCGCCGGACAGGGTGAAGCCCCAGCATTTT
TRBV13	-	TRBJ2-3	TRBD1	CASSSWTGGTDTQYF	TGTGCCAGCAGCTCCTGGACAGGGGGGACAGATACGCAGTATTTT
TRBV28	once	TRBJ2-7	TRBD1	CASSRTGAEQYF	TGTGCCAGCAGCCGGACAGGAGCCGAGCAGTACTTC
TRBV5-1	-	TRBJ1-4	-	CASSLDRAGEKLFF	TGCGCCAGCAGCTTGGACAGGGCTGGAGAAAAACTGTTTTTT
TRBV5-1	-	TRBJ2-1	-	CASSLSGPPYNEQFF	TGCGCCAGCAGCTTGTCTGGGCCGCCCTACAATGAGCAGTTCTTC
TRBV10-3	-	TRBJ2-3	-	CAISPGETDTQYF	TGTGCCATCAGCCCGGGAGAGACAGATACGCAGTATTTT
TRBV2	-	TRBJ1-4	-	CASSEGDLSGEKLFF	TGTGCCAGCAGTGAAGGTGATCTATCAGGTGAAAAACTGTTTTTT
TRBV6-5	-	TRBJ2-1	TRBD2	CASSYISGGVYNEQFF	TGTGCCAGCAGTTACATAAGCGGGGGGGTTTACAATGAGCAGTTCTTC
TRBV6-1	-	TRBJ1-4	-	CASSEIGRAEKLFF	TGTGCCAGCAGTGAAATCGGGAGGGCAGAAAAACTGTTTTTT
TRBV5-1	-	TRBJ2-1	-	CASSRRASYNEQFF	TGCGCCAGCAGCAGGCGGGCCTCCTACAATGAGCAGTTCTTC
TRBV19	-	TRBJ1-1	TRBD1	CASSIRGTGRRTEAFF	TGTGCCAGTAGTATTAGGGGGACAGGGCGGAGGACTGAAGCTTTCTTT
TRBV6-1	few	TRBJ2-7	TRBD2	CASSRSGEAYEQYF	TGTGCCAGCAGTAGGAGCGGGGAGGCCTACGAGCAGTACTTC
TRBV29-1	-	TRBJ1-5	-	CSVQGGVGEPQHF	TGCAGCGTTCAGGGAGGGGTGGGGGAGCCCCAGCATTTT
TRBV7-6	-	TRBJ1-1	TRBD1	CASSFGPWTGRGTEAFF	TGTGCCAGCAGCTTTGGGCCTTGGACAGGGAGGGGAACTGAAGCTTTCTTT
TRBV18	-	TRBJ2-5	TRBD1	CASSPYTGGQETQYF	TGTGCCAGCTCACCCTATACAGGGGGCCAAGAGACCCAGTACTTC
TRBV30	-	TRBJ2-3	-	CACTNRRGGFTDTQYF	TGTGCCTGTACAAATAGGCGGGGAGGTTTCACAGATACGCAGTATTTT
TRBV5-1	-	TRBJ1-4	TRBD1	CASSQQGPPNEKLFF	TGCGCCAGCAGCCAACAGGGGCCCCCTAATGAAAAACTGTTTTTT
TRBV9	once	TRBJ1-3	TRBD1	CASSDGTGGLWNTIYF	TGTGCCAGCAGTGACGGGACAGGGGGTCTATGGAACACCATATATTTT
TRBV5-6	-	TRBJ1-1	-	CASSLRRGTEAFF	TGTGCCAGCAGCCTCCGAAGGGGCACTGAAGCTTTCTTT
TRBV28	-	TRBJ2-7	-	CASSLPSSAPPYEQYF	TGTGCCAGCAGTTTACCCTCTAGCGCCCCACCCTACGAGCAGTACTTC
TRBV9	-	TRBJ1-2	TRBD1	CASSVGRGGNYGYTF	TGTGCCAGCAGCGTAGGGCGAGGGGGCAACTATGGCTACACCTTC
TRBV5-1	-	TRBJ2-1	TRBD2	CASSLELAGGNEQFF	TGCGCCAGCAGCTTGGAACTAGCGGGGGGAAATGAGCAGTTCTTC
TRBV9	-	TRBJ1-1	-	CASSVAVAGSGTEAFF	TGTGCCAGCAGCGTAGCGGTGGCAGGGTCGGGCACTGAAGCTTTCTTT
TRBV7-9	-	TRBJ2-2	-	CASSLGQGRTGELFF	TGTGCCAGCAGCTTGGGGCAGGGAAGAACCGGGGAGCTGTTTTTT
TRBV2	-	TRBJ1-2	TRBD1	CASSGTGGAGTGYTF	TGTGCCAGCAGTGGAACAGGGGGCGCCGGAACTGGCTACACCTTC
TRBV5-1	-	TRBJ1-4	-	CASSPGIQAPGEKLFF	TGCGCCAGCAGCCCGGGGATCCAGGCGCCAGGTGAAAAACTGTTTTTT
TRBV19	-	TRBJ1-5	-	CASSIARGRRFGGNQPQHF	TGTGCCAGTAGTATAGCGCGCGGACGACGGTTCGGGGGTAATCAGCCCCAGCATTTT
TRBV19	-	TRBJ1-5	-	CASWEVEGSNQPQHF	TGTGCCAGCTGGGAAGTGGAGGGAAGCAATCAGCCCCAGCATTTT
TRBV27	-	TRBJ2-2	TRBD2	CASSLRSSGSNTGELFF	TGTGCCAGCAGTTTAAGAAGTAGCGGGTCGAACACCGGGGAGCTGTTTTTT
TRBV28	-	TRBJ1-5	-	CASSSPNQPQHF	TGTGCCAGCAGTTCCCCAAATCAGCCCCAGCATTTT
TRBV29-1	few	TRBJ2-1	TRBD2	CSVVAGDYNEQFF	TGCAGCGTTGTAGCGGGGGATTACAATGAGCAGTTCTTC
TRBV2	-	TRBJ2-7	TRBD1	CASSQPPGGIEYF	TGTGCCAGCAGTCAGCCCCCAGGGGGAATCGAGTACTTC
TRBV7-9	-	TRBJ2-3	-	CASSLEGGGMGTDTQYF	TGTGCCAGCAGCTTAGAGGGTGGCGGGATGGGCACAGATACGCAGTATTTT
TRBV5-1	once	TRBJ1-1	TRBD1	CASSPGQITEAFF	TGCGCCAGCAGCCCGGGACAGATCACTGAAGCTTTCTTT
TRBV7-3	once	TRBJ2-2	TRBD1	CASSLSGTGNTGELFF	TGTGCCAGCAGCTTAAGCGGGACAGGGAACACCGGGGAGCTGTTTTTT
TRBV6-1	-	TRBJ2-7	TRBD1	CASFDRGVSYEQYF	TGTGCCAGTTTCGACAGGGGCGTCTCCTACGAGCAGTACTTC
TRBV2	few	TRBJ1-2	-	CASTLDSSAYGYTF	TGTGCCAGTACTTTGGACAGTTCTGCCTATGGCTACACCTTC
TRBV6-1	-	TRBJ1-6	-	CASSEAETSLHF	TGTGCCAGCAGTGAAGCTGAGACAAGCCTCCACTTT
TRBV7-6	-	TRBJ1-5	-	CASSPYSQGTNQPQHF	TGTGCCAGCAGCCCTTATTCACAGGGTACCAATCAGCCCCAGCATTTT
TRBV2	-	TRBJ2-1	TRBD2	CASRVSGFSSYNEQFF	TGTGCCAGCAGGGTTAGCGGGTTCAGCTCCTACAATGAGCAGTTCTTC
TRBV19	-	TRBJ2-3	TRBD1	CASTPQGTGVPDTQYF	TGTGCCAGTACCCCCCAAGGGACAGGGGTACCAGATACGCAGTATTTT
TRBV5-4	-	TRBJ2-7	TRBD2	CASSPGGTFSYEQYF	TGTGCCAGCAGCCCGGGGGGGACTTTCTCCTACGAGCAGTACTTC
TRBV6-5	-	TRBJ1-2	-	CASSGGVGYTF	TGTGCCAGCAGTGGAGGGGTAGGCTACACCTTC
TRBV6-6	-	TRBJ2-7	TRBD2	CASIPAGASEQYF	TGTGCCAGCATTCCCGCGGGAGCGAGCGAGCAGTACTTC